This T cell receptor beta chain was sequenced during a study of T cells in Graves' hyperthyroidism and ophthalmopathy. From RNA transcripts, TCR beta CDR3 regions were amplified. With the HTBI primer set, the TCR CDR3 went through a first round of RT-PCR. One entry per CDR3 protein results from TCRdb running MiXCR on the multiplex PCR reads. The sample holds a few hundred thousand distinct CDR3 sequences, about a fifth seen once. Investigators excluded patients with uncontrolled infection, other autoimmune disease, pregnancy or lactation. The receptor comes from a woman aged 18-29 years with Graves' hyperthyroidism. Sequencing used blood.

CDR3 loop: CARGTLAKNIQYF. The CDR3 DNA is TGTGCCCGCGGGACTTTAGCCAAAAACATTCAGTACTTC. V gene TRBV12-3 or TRBV12-4 combines with J gene TRBJ2-4; possibly TRBD2 for D (6 bases). The V gene lost 11 bases and the J gene lost 0 bases, with 11 bases spanning the gap. This CDR3 has 13 amino acids.